What follows describes a single T cell receptor (beta chain). Participants, patients aged 18 to 65, had newly diagnosed hyperthyroidism with a duration under 2 months. Diagnostic decisions used clinical symptoms, serum thyroxine and TRAb, thyroid ultrasound and orbital computed tomography. The entry originates in a study of T cells in Graves' hyperthyroidism and ophthalmopathy. As for the study in general: Initial diagnosis, before any treatment, was when peripheral blood was collected.

Amplification yielded TCR beta CDR3 regions, with RNA transcripts as the source. RT-PCR in the first round (using the HTBI primer set) targeted the TCR CDR3. From the multiplex PCR reads, TCRdb called clonotypes with MiXCR, one entry per CDR3 protein. The top ten clones hold 13% of a sample with a few hundred thousand distinct CDR3 sequences, 14% to 15% of them seen once. V lost 2 bases, J lost 0 bases, and 7 bases lay in between. Germline V lookup: CDR1 LGHDT, CDR2 YNNKEL (reference sequence). CDR3 length: 14 residues. The receptor comes from a woman aged 40 to 49 with Graves' hyperthyroidism that later progressed to Graves' ophthalmopathy. The rearrangement joins TRBV3-1 to TRBJ1-1; no reliable D call. The sequencing input was blood. The CDR3 DNA sequence: TGTGCCAGCAGCCAAACCGAGTTGAACACTGAAGCTTTCTTT. Amino acid sequence: CASSQTELNTEAFF.